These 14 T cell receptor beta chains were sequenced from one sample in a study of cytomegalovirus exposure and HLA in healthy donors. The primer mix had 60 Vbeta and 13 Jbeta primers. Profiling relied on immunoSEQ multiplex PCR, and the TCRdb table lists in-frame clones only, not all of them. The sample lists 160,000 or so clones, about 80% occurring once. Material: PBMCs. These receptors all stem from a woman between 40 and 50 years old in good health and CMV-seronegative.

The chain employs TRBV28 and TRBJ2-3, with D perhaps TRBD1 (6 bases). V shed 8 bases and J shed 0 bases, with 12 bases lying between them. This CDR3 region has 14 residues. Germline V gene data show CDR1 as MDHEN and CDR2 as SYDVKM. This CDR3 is CASYGGTSTDTQYF. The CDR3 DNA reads TGTGCCAGCTATGGGGGCACCAGCACAGATACGCAGTATTTT.

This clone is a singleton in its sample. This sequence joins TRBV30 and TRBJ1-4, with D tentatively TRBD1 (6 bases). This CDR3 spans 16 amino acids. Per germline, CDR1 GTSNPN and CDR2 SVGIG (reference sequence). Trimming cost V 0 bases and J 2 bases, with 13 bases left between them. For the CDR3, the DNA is TGTGCCTGGAGTGTCGATTCAGGGGCCACTAATGAAAAACTGTTTTTT. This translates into CAWSVDSGATNEKLFF.

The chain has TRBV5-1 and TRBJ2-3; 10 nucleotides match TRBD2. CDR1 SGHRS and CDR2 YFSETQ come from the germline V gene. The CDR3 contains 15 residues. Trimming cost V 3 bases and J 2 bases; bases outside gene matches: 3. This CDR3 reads CASSSGTSVTDTQYF. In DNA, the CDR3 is TGCGCCAGCAGCTCCGGGACTAGCGTCACAGATACGCAGTATTTT.

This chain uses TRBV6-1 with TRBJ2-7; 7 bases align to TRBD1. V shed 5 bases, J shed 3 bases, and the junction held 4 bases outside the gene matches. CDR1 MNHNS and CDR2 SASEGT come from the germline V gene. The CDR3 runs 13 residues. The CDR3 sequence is CASSRDSHYEQYF. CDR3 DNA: TGTGCCAGCAGTAGGGACAGCCACTACGAGCAGTACTTC.

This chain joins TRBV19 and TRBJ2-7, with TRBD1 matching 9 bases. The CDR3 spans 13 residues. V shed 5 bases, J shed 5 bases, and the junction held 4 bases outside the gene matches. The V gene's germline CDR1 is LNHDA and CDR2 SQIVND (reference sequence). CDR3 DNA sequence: TGTGCCAGTAGTTTTACAGGGGGCGACGAGCAGTACTTC. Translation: CASSFTGGDEQYF.

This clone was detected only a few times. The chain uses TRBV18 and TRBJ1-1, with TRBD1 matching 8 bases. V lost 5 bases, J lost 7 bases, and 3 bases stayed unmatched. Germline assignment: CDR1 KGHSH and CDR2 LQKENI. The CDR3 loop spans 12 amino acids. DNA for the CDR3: TGTGCCAGCTCAACGGACAGGGATGAAGCTTTCTTT. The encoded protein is CASSTDRDEAFF.

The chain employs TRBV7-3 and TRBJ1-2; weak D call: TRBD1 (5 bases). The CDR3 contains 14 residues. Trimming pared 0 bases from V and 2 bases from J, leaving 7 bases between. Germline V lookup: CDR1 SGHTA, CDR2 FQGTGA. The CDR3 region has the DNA TGTGCCAGCAGCTTAACGGGGCAGAACTATGGCTACACCTTC. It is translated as CASSLTGQNYGYTF.

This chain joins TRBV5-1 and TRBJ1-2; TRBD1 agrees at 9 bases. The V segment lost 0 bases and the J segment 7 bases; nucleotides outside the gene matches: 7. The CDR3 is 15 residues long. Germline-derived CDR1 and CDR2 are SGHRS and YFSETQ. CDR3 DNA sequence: TGCGCCAGCAGCTTGGAGGGACAGGGTCTCGTTGGCTACACCTTC. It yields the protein CASSLEGQGLVGYTF.

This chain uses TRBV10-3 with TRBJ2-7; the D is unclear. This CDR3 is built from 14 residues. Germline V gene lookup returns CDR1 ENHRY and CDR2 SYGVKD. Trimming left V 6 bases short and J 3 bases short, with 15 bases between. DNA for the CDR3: TGTGCCATCAGAGAACCCGGGTCCCACTACGAGCAGTACTTC. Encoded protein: CAIREPGSHYEQYF.

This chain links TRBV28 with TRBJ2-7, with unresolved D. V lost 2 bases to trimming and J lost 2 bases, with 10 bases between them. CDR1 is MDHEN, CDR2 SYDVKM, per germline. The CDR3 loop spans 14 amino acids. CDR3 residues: CASSLNSLPYEQYF. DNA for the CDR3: TGTGCCAGCAGTTTAAACAGCCTACCCTACGAGCAGTACTTC.

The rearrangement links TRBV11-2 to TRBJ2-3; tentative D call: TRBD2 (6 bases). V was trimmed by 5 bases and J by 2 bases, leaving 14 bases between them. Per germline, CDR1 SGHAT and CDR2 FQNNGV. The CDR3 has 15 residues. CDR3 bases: TGTGCCAGCAGCCCCGGGACTTATTACACAGATACGCAGTATTTT. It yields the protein CASSPGTYYTDTQYF.

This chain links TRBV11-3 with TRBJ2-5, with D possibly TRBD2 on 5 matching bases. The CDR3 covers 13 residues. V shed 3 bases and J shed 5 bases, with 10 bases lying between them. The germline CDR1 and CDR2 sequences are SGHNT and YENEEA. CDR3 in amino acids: CASSFTGEETQYF. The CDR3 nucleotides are TGTGCCAGCAGCTTTACTGGGGAGGAGACCCAGTACTTC.

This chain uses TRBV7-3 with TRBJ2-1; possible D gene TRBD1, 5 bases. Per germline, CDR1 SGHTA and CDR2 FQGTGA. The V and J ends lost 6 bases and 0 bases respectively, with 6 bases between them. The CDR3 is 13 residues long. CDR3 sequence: CASSGASYNEQFF. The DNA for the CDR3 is TGTGCCAGCAGTGGGGCCTCCTACAATGAGCAGTTCTTC.

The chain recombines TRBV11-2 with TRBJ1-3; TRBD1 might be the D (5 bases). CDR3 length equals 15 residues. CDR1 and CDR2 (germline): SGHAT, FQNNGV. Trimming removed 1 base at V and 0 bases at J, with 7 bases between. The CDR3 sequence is CASSLGGGSGNTIYF. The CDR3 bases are TGTGCCAGCAGCTTAGGGGGGGGCTCTGGAAACACCATATATTTT.